Reported below is one T cell receptor beta chain. The CDR3 runs 15 residues. With V trimmed by 2 bases and J by 1 base, 2 bases remained unmatched. Germline V gene lookup returns CDR1 SGHAT and CDR2 FQNNGV. This entry belongs to a study of shared clonotypes between healthy human individuals. The data were produced by immunoSEQ multiplex PCR, yet TCRdb's version contains in-frame clones alone and is incomplete. This table has 2 million to 2.5 million clones, approximately 93% appearing once. The V call is TRBV11-2, the J call TRBJ2-7, with 10 nucleotides matching TRBD2. Sequencing was done on a sample of naive CD4+ T cells from PBMCs. Subset specified: CD45RA+ positively selected. The sequence was obtained from a man aged 18 to 30 in good health. Some clones in this sample may be carry-over from other donors' samples. This chain's CDR3 is CASSLLAGASYEQYF. For the CDR3, the DNA is TGTGCCAGCAGCTTACTAGCGGGAGCTTCCTACGAGCAGTACTTC.